The clone carrying this T cell receptor beta chain has a count of ten or more. Its target is not known. The data stem from a study of PD-1 blockade in mismatch repair-deficient tumors. Study as a whole: Enrolled about 2012-2016, patients had progressing, pretreated mismatch repair-deficient cancers of about twelve types.

TCRs were sequenced from three patients responding to pembrolizumab. Profiled with immunoSEQ multiplex PCR; TCRdb holds only in-frame clones, not every one. The sample lists around 38,000 clones, more than 75% seen once, with 22% in the top ten. Regarding the study as a whole: Tumor-resident clones, often absent from pretreatment blood, expanded after pembrolizumab and then contracted.

Germline V gene sequence: CDR1 SGHRS, CDR2 YFSETQ. The V gene end was trimmed by 2 bases and the J gene end by 3 bases; junction bases not matched to a gene: 7. This CDR3 region has 15 residues. V gene TRBV5-1 combines with J gene TRBJ2-7, with 8 positions matching TRBD2. The sequence was obtained from an adult with mismatch repair-deficient cancer. Sample: peripheral blood, taken 4 weeks after starting pembrolizumab. CDR3 residues: CASSLPGTRIYEQYF. CDR3 coding DNA: TGCGCCAGCAGCTTACCTGGGACTAGGATCTACGAGCAGTACTTC. Full variable domain (outside the CDR3, taken from reference TRBV5-1 and TRBJ2-7): KAGVTQTPRYLIKTRGQQVTLSCSPISGHRSVSWYQQTPGQGLQFLFEYFSETQRNKGNFPGRFSGRQFSNSRSEMNVSTLELGDSALYLCASSLPGTRIYEQYFGPGTRLTVT.